Following are 26 T cell receptor beta chains from one sample sequenced in a study of blood T cells in healthy people across ages. Combining a sample-barcoded 5' primer with a J-beta primer mix, a second PCR ran for roughly 7 to 12 cycles. TCRdb redid the calling of the 5' RACE reads with MiXCR, one entry per CDR3 protein. The sample holds about 1.8 million distinct CDR3 sequences, approximately 50% seen once. Sequenced sample: blood. The receptors come from a woman aged 40 to 50 in good health.

The genes are TRBV6-5 and TRBJ2-3, with D possibly TRBD2 on 7 matching bases. V lost 2 bases and J 5 bases, leaving 14 bases between the germline ends. CDR3 length: 15 amino acids. Looked up from germline, CDR1 is MNHEY and CDR2 is SVGAGI. CDR3 nucleotide sequence: TGTGCCAGCAGTTACGATAGAGGGGGGGGAGATACGCAGTATTTT. Translation: CASSYDRGGGDTQYF.

The CDR3 DNA sequence: TGTGCCAGCAGCTATCCAACTAGCGGGGCGATAAGCTCCTACAATGAGCAGTTCTTC. This encodes CASSYPTSGAISSYNEQFF. The J gene is TRBJ2-1, the V gene TRBV6-2 or TRBV6-3; 10 bases map to TRBD2. V was pared by 6 bases and J by 0 bases, with 14 bases of the junction left unmatched. The CDR3 has 19 residues. The germline V gene has CDR1 MNHEY and CDR2 SVGEGT.

This clonotype appeared a few times. The rearrangement uses TRBV6-2 or TRBV6-3 and TRBJ2-6; 7 bases fit TRBD1. CDR1 and CDR2 (germline): MNHEY, SVGEGT. V gave up 3 bases and J gave up 4 bases; unmatched junction bases: 12. The CDR3 spans 18 residues. CDR3 sequence: CASSYSDRERAGANVLTF. Here the CDR3 DNA reads TGTGCCAGCAGTTATTCTGACAGGGAAAGAGCCGGGGCCAACGTCCTGACTTTC.

This clonotype was observed at least ten times. The chain links TRBV11-1 to TRBJ1-2; 8 bases align to TRBD1. This CDR3 is 13 amino acids long. Germline trimming cut 4 bases from V and 4 bases from J; bases unmatched to any gene: 2. The germline V gene encodes CDR1 SGHAT and CDR2 FQDESV (reference sequence). CDR3 amino acids: CASSSTGAYGYTF. CDR3 coding DNA: TGTGCCAGCAGCTCGACAGGGGCCTATGGCTACACCTTC.

This chain uses TRBV5-1 with TRBJ1-2; 12 bases fit TRBD1. Germline CDR1 reads SGHRS; CDR2 reads YFSETQ. The CDR3 runs to 16 residues. Trimming at V came to 2 bases and at J to 6 bases, leaving 8 bases not matched to a gene. CDR3 sequence: CASSFIAGQGADGYTF. CDR3 coding DNA: TGCGCCAGCAGCTTTATAGCGGGACAGGGGGCGGATGGCTACACCTTC.

The chain has TRBV20-1 and TRBJ2-7, with 11 bases identical to TRBD2. Germline-derived CDR1 and CDR2 are DFQATT and SNEGSKA (reference sequence). Unmatched junction bases numbered 11, after V lost 0 bases and J lost 4 bases. This CDR3 contains 17 residues. The DNA of the CDR3 is TGCAGTGCTAGAGATGGGGGTGCGACTAGCGGGACTTACGAGCAGTACTTC. This codes for CSARDGGATSGTYEQYF.

The chain is built from TRBV6-4 and TRBJ2-4; no firm D call. The closer fit of TRBJ2-7 to the DNA end suggests the J call may be wrong. Germline assignment: CDR1 MRHNA and CDR2 SNTAGT. This CDR3 spans 14 amino acids. For the CDR3, the DNA is TGTGCCAGCAGTGACTCGGGCTTAATCTACGAGCAGTACTTC. Protein product: CASSDSGLIYEQYF.

This clonotype occurred a few times. The V call is TRBV29-1, the J call TRBJ2-3; tentatively, D is TRBD2 (6 bases). Trimming removed 7 bases at V and 3 bases at J, with 23 bases between. The CDR3 runs to 16 residues. The V gene's germline CDR1 is SQVTM and CDR2 ANQGSEA. The CDR3 reads CSGQTSLAVRTDTQYF. The CDR3 nucleotides are TGCAGCGGCCAAACCTCACTAGCAGTTAGGACAGATACGCAGTATTTT.

The chain employs TRBV13 and TRBJ2-3; weak D call: TRBD2 (5 bases). The CDR3 consists of 15 residues. Germline V gene lookup returns CDR1 PRHDT and CDR2 FYEKMQ (reference sequence). V was clipped by 6 bases and J by 2 bases, with 15 bases between them. The CDR3 loop is CASRHREGPTDTQYF. The CDR3 nucleotides read TGTGCCAGCAGGCATCGGGAAGGCCCCACAGATACGCAGTATTTT. Combining the CDR3 with reference TRBV13 and TRBJ2-3 gives the whole variable domain AAGVIQSPRHLIKEKRETATLKCYPIPRHDTVYWYQQGPGQDPQFLISFYEKMQSDKGSIPDRFSAQQFSDYHSELNMSSLELGDSALYFCASRHREGPTDTQYFGPGTRLTVL.

The chain recombines TRBV28 with TRBJ1-1; maybe TRBD1 (5 bases). This CDR3 has 13 amino acids. Trimming took 9 bases from V and 7 from J, leaving 18 bases between them. Germline V lookup: CDR1 MDHEN, CDR2 SYDVKM. CDR3 residues: CASRSRGTIEAFF. The CDR3 DNA is TGTGCCAGTCGCTCTCGGGGGACCATTGAAGCTTTCTTT.

The chain combines TRBV9 with TRBJ2-1, with a weak D call TRBD2 (6 bases). CDR1 SGDLS and CDR2 YYNGEE come from the germline V gene. V was shortened by 0 bases and J by 6 bases, with 10 bases between the two germline ends. The CDR3 consists of 14 residues. The CDR3 sequence is CASSVVDGGNEQFF. The CDR3 DNA sequence: TGTGCCAGCAGCGTAGTCGACGGGGGCAATGAGCAGTTCTTC.

The chain is built from TRBV28 and TRBJ2-3, with TRBD1 matching over 7 bases. Germline CDR1 MDHEN, CDR2 SYDVKM. The CDR3 totals 14 residues. V dropped 8 bases and J dropped 4; count of bases not matched to a gene: 9. The CDR3 DNA sequence: TGTGCCAGCGAGGGACAGTGGGAATCAGATACGCAGTATTTT. Translation: CASEGQWESDTQYF.

This chain connects TRBV10-3 to TRBJ1-2; possibly TRBD1 for D (6 bases). Germline V gene sequence: CDR1 ENHRY, CDR2 SYGVKD. The CDR3 sequence is 13 residues long. Trimming took off 8 bases at V and 2 bases at J, with 12 bases between the two ends. The CDR3, as DNA: TGTGCCATCGGGCTTGGACAGAACTATGGCTACACCTTC. Translation: CAIGLGQNYGYTF.

The chain recombines TRBV7-2 with TRBJ2-3; D call uncertain. The CDR3 runs 14 residues. V shed 0 bases and J shed 2 bases, with 6 bases lying between them. Germline values: CDR1 SGHTA, CDR2 FQGNSA. CDR3 bases: TGTGCCAGCAGCTTAGCGCAGACCACAGATACGCAGTATTTT. Translation: CASSLAQTTDTQYF.

In this sample, this clonotype turned up a few times. The chain employs TRBV7-3 and TRBJ2-1, with 10 bases lining up with TRBD1. CDR1 and CDR2 (germline): SGHTA, FQGTGA. J lost 8 bases, V lost 3 bases, and 16 bases had no gene match. The CDR3 has 18 amino acids. This chain's CDR3 is CASSLTAFGTGATDEQFF. The CDR3 DNA reads as TGTGCCAGCAGCTTGACTGCGTTCGGGACAGGGGCCACTGATGAGCAGTTCTTC.

The CDR3 sequence: CASSTTLGLAGGPTDTQYF. CDR3 DNA: TGTGCCAGCAGTACTACCCTGGGACTAGCGGGGGGGCCGACAGATACGCAGTATTTT. The chain is built from TRBV28 and TRBJ2-3; 16 bases are a match to TRBD2. In germline, CDR1 is MDHEN, CDR2 SYDVKM. The V gene end was trimmed by 5 bases and the J gene end by 3 bases; junction bases not matched to a gene: 11. The CDR3 totals 19 residues.

This clonotype turned up a few times. The rearrangement links TRBV5-1 to TRBJ2-2, with D unresolved. This CDR3 spans 15 amino acids. The germline gives CDR1 SGHRS, CDR2 YFSETQ. V gave up 5 bases and J gave up 0 bases, with 11 bases separating them. Written as DNA, the CDR3 is TGCGCCAGCAGGCCGGACGCTACGAACACCGGGGAGCTGTTTTTT. Its translation: CASRPDATNTGELFF.

This clonotype has only one observation. The chain employs TRBV29-1 and TRBJ2-4; D is possibly TRBD2 (5 bases). The DNA end lines up better with TRBJ2-7; the J call may be wrong. The CDR3 sequence is 11 residues long. Germline CDR1 reads SQVTM; CDR2 reads ANQGSEA. CDR3 region: CSVGGACEQYF. CDR3 nucleotide sequence: TGCAGCGTTGGGGGAGCATGCGAGCAGTACTTC.

Notes on this clonotype: The germline gene is not matched at one end of the junction; a read error may be the cause. The chain carries TRBV5-1 and TRBJ2-4; no clear D. CDR1 SGHRS and CDR2 YFSETQ come from the germline V gene. The CDR3 is 13 residues long. This chain's CDR3 is CASSLDGVGEQYF. In DNA form, the CDR3 reads TGTGCCAGCAGCTTAGATGGGGTCGGTGAGCAGTACTTC.

The rearrangement joins TRBV7-9 to TRBJ2-7; 10 bases fit TRBD1. The CDR3 is 16 residues long. Trimming took 5 bases from V and 7 from J; bases not matched to a gene: 14. From germline, CDR1 is SEHNR and CDR2 FQNEAQ (reference sequence). The CDR3 sequence is CASSMDRGSSYNEQYF. CDR3 DNA sequence: TGTGCCAGCAGCATGGACAGGGGGTCTTCCTACAATGAGCAGTACTTC.

A word on this clonotype: An end of the junction differs from the germline gene, which may be a read error. This rearrangement joins TRBV7-2 to TRBJ2-7; no reliable D call. CDR3 size: 14 residues. Germline values: CDR1 SGHTA, CDR2 FQGNSA. The CDR3 loop is CASSYRLNKVERYF. CDR3 DNA sequence: TGTGCCAGCAGCTACCGGCTTAACAAGGTCGAGCGGTACTTC.

The V gene is TRBV3-1, the J gene TRBJ2-1; possible D gene TRBD2, 6 bases. The CDR3 sequence is 17 residues long. Germline V gene lookup returns CDR1 LGHDT and CDR2 YNNKEL (reference sequence). Trimming removed 0 bases from V and 6 bases from J, with 18 bases in between. The chain's CDR3 is CASSQDYRGTSRNEQFF. Written as DNA, the CDR3 is TGTGCCAGCAGCCAAGATTATCGCGGGACGAGTCGCAATGAGCAGTTCTTC.

This clonotype was observed a handful of times. CDR3 protein: CASSLQGRDEQFF. CDR3 DNA sequence: TGTGCCAGCAGCTTACAGGGAAGGGATGAGCAGTTCTTC. The genes are TRBV7-2 and TRBJ2-1, with D tentatively TRBD1 (5 bases). V was trimmed by 2 bases and J by 8 bases, leaving 10 bases between them. The CDR3 covers 13 residues. From germline, CDR1 is SGHTA and CDR2 FQGNSA.

This clonotype was found a few times. The chain joins TRBV29-1 to TRBJ1-2; TRBD1 matches 8 bases. V shed 1 base, J shed 7 bases, and the junction held 8 bases outside the gene matches. CDR1 and CDR2 from the germline V gene are SQVTM and ANQGSEA. The CDR3 covers 14 residues. In nucleotides, the CDR3 is TGCAGCGTTGAAGGGGGACAGGCCCCTGGTGGCTACACCTTC. It is translated as CSVEGGQAPGGYTF.

This clonotype was seen more than once but under ten times. The chain recombines TRBV4-1 with TRBJ2-3, with 9 bases aligning to TRBD2. There are 18 residues in the CDR3. Losses at the gene ends were 0 bases for V and 2 bases for J; bases not matched to a gene: 9. Germline V gives CDR1 MGHRA, CDR2 YSYEKL. CDR3 sequence: CASSQDPLSGGSTDTQYF. The CDR3 DNA sequence: TGCGCCAGCAGCCAAGACCCCCTGAGCGGGGGGTCCACAGATACGCAGTATTTT.

This clonotype was found a few times. This chain connects TRBV6-2 or TRBV6-3 to TRBJ2-3; D uncertain. The CDR3 contains 15 residues. Trimming removed 4 bases from V and 4 bases from J, with 15 bases in between. Germline V gene sequence: CDR1 MNHEY, CDR2 SVGEGT. The CDR3 spells CASSSRAGSPDTQYF. In nucleotides, the CDR3 is TGTGCCAGCAGTTCTCGAGCAGGATCTCCAGATACGCAGTATTTT.